This T cell receptor beta chain originates from a study of CD8 T cells in ankylosing spondylitis. Study results and caveats: Earlier studies detected some motif variants in reactive arthritis synovial fluid and blood. From matched ankylosing spondylitis synovial fluid, disease-linked clones were reportedly recovered at significantly enriched levels. Blood from ankylosing spondylitis patients appeared to carry a characteristic roughly 8-variant TCR beta motif.

This clonotype was seen repeatedly, ten times or more. Its antigen remains unidentified. Researchers built TCR beta libraries using quantitative 5'-RACE with molecular barcodes. TCRdb used MiXCR to reprocess the 5' RACE reads, holding one entry per CDR3 protein. This table holds 150,000 to 200,000 distinct CDR3 sequences, under 15% found once. This CDR3 region has 18 residues. Trimming shortened V by 6 bases and J by 3 bases, and 27 bases separated the two germline ends. Sample: blood, either unsorted or a sorted T cell fraction (not recorded which). The chain carries TRBV12-3 or TRBV12-4 and TRBJ2-7, with TRBD1 as a possible D gene (6 bases). The source is a female donor with ankylosing spondylitis or in good health (not recorded which). CDR3 nucleotides: TGTGCCAGCAGCGAGTACAGAATAGGCCAGGGGAAAAACTACGAGCAGTACTTC. It codes for CASSEYRIGQGKNYEQYF.